Each of the 13 T cell receptor beta chains below was sequenced from the same sample in a study of cytomegalovirus exposure and HLA in healthy donors (dated by TCRdb to 2016 to 2017). To prepare the library, the immunoSEQ multiplex PCR assay was applied. The multiplex PCR relied on a mix of 60 forward primers for TCR Vbeta segments and 13 reverse primers for TCR Jbeta segments. Sourced from immuneACCESS, this table was stored by TCRdb with only in-frame sequences that have V and J called. A share of the clones is absent; for the studies checked, an unresolved V gene accounts for under half, and the remainder has no known explanation. The sample includes about 120,000 clones, with 60% to 85% observed a single time. The leading ten clones occupy roughly 2.5% of the sample. Sequencing was performed on PBMCs. The receptor source for this set is a female donor in good health and CMV-seronegative.

The chain employs TRBV6-5 and TRBJ2-5, with TRBD2 matching 12 bases. The better agreement between TRBJ2-7 and the DNA end casts doubt on the J call. The CDR3 is 15 amino acids. Germline V gene lookup returns CDR1 MNHEY and CDR2 SVGAGI. The CDR3 region is CASSATSGGFYEQYF. The CDR3, as DNA: TGTGCCAGCAGTGCGACTAGCGGGGGTTTCTACGAGCAGTACTTC.

This chain links TRBV2 with TRBJ1-1; D gene ambiguous. Germline CDR1 is SNHLY and CDR2 is FYNNEI. The V and J ends lost 11 bases and 1 base respectively, with 20 bases between them. This CDR3 contains 15 residues. The CDR3 bases are TGTGCCTCCTCGAGGGAGGGAGTCGGGAACACTGAAGCTTTCTTT. This gives the protein CASSREGVGNTEAFF.

The chain uses TRBV7-4 and TRBJ1-5; the match to TRBD1 covers 7 bases. The length of the CDR3 is 14 residues. Per the germline V gene, CDR1 is SGHVT and CDR2 is SQSDAQ. V gave up 1 base and J gave up 8 bases; unmatched junction bases: 5. CDR3 nucleotide sequence: TGTGCCAGCAGCTTAGGACAGGGCGGCGAGCCCCAGCATTTT. Protein product: CASSLGQGGEPQHF.

This sequence joins TRBV6-1 and TRBJ2-1, with a weak D call TRBD1 (6 bases). The CDR3 has 15 amino acids. Germline V gene sequence: CDR1 MNHNS, CDR2 SASEGT. Between the trimmed V and J ends, which lost 2 bases and 4 bases, there was a span of 12 bases. The CDR3 DNA sequence: TGTGCCAGCAGTGAACCCAGGGGTACTTACAATGAGCAGTTCTTC. Its translation: CASSEPRGTYNEQFF.

The chain couples TRBV7-6 to TRBJ2-7; D is possibly TRBD2 (6 bases). With 2 bases removed from V and 3 bases from J, the gap between germline ends came to 20 bases. Germline assignment: CDR1 SGHVS and CDR2 FNYEAQ. CDR3 length: 17 amino acids. CDR3 DNA: TGTGCCAGCAGCTTAAGTCATCGCGGGGACCCATTCTACGAGCAGTACTTC. Protein sequence: CASSLSHRGDPFYEQYF.

This clone was detected only a few times. CDR3 sequence: CASSLGGPGTGISGNTIYF. CDR3 DNA sequence: TGTGCCAGCAGCTTGGGGGGACCCGGGACAGGGATATCTGGAAACACCATATATTTT. The chain has TRBV5-4 and TRBJ1-3; 9 bases line up with TRBD1. CDR1 SGHNT and CDR2 YYREEE come from the germline V gene (reference sequence). V shed 0 bases, J shed 1 base, and the junction held 11 bases outside the gene matches. This CDR3 contains 19 residues.

The genes are TRBV18 and TRBJ1-2; D is possibly TRBD1 (5 bases). CDR3 length: 15 amino acids. Germline lookup yields CDR1 KGHSH and CDR2 LQKENI. V gave up 6 bases and J gave up 0 bases, with 14 bases separating them. The CDR3 is CASSRTGDPNYGYTF. The DNA of the CDR3 is TGTGCCAGCTCTCGAACAGGAGACCCTAACTATGGCTACACCTTC.

CDR3 residues: CSVGLGGGYTF. The CDR3, as DNA: TGCAGCGTTGGCTTGGGGGGTGGCTACACCTTC. V is TRBV29-1 and J is TRBJ1-2, with D perhaps matching TRBD1 (5 bases). CDR1 and CDR2 from the germline V gene are SQVTM and ANQGSEA. The CDR3 totals 11 residues. The V end was cut by 4 bases, the J end by 7 bases, with 10 bases between.

The chain joins TRBV7-6 to TRBJ2-3; no firm D call. This CDR3 region has 15 residues. CDR1 SGHVS and CDR2 FNYEAQ come from the germline V gene. V lost 2 bases and J lost 3, with 12 bases in between. CDR3 in amino acids: CASSLFAGPTDTQYF. Written as DNA, the CDR3 is TGTGCCAGCAGCTTATTCGCAGGCCCGACAGATACGCAGTATTTT.

V and J are TRBV7-6 and TRBJ2-3, with TRBD2 matching 7 bases. Germline V gives CDR1 SGHVS, CDR2 FNYEAQ. Trimming at V came to 1 base and at J to 4 bases, leaving 8 bases not matched to a gene. CDR3 length: 16 residues. DNA for the CDR3: TGTGCCAGCAGCTTAGAGCGGGGCCCCGGGGCAGATACGCAGTATTTT. The encoded protein is CASSLERGPGADTQYF.

With respect to this clone: A read error may account for a junction end that differs from germline. The chain employs TRBV5-1 and TRBJ2-1; the match to TRBD1 covers 9 bases. This CDR3 comprises 16 residues. Per germline, CDR1 SGHRS and CDR2 YFSETQ. The CDR3 DNA follows: TGCGCCAGCAGCTCAAGGACAGGGGTGTCCTACAGTGAGCAGTTCTTC. Protein product: CASSSRTGVSYSEQFF.

The J gene is TRBJ2-2, the V gene TRBV7-2; TRBD2 aligns across 10 bases. V lost 0 bases to trimming and J lost 1 base; unmatched junction nucleotides: 2. This CDR3 is built from 17 residues. Germline assignment: CDR1 SGHTA and CDR2 FQGNSA. Written as DNA, the CDR3 is TGTGCCAGCAGCTTAGCGATAGCGGGGGGGAACACCGGGGAGCTGTTTTTT. Translation: CASSLAIAGGNTGELFF. Full variable domain (outside the CDR3, taken from reference TRBV7-2 and TRBJ2-2): GAGVSQSPSNKVTEKGKDVELRCDPISGHTALYWYRQSLGQGLEFLIYFQGNSAPDKSGLPSDRFSAERTGGSVSTLTIQRTQQEDSAVYLCASSLAIAGGNTGELFFGEGSRLTVL.

The chain recombines TRBV7-8 with TRBJ1-4, with a possible D match to TRBD1 (6 bases). This CDR3 contains 16 residues. CDR1 is SGHVS, CDR2 FQNEAQ, per germline. Trimming pared 0 bases from V and 3 bases from J, leaving 11 bases between. CDR3 nucleotide sequence: TGTGCCAGCAGCTTAGCTGCCGGGACATCTAATGAAAAACTGTTTTTT. Translated, it gives CASSLAAGTSNEKLFF.